This passage covers 8 T cell receptor beta chains from one sample sequenced in a study of beta chain features in type 1 diabetes. Their cognate antigens are unknown. General study results and limits: In every one of the four CD4+ subsets, TCRB CDR3s were moderately but significantly shorter in Type 1 diabetes patients.

Reverse transcription of all isolated RNA meant that expressed TCRB transcripts were sequenced. The assay was immunoSEQ multiplex PCR, and TCRdb's table has in-frame clones only and misses some. Of 300,000 to 400,000 clones listed, roughly a tenth are singletons. Sequencing input: central memory CD4+ T cells from blood. The source of these receptors is a man aged 25 to 40 with type 1 diabetes.

Only a few counts were recorded for this clone. The rearrangement uses TRBV7-8 and TRBJ2-7, with D perhaps TRBD1 (6 bases). The CDR3 has 16 amino acids. Germline CDR1 SGHVS, CDR2 FQNEAQ. V dropped 3 bases and J dropped 6 bases, with 21 bases sitting between them. The CDR3 sequence: CASSLVRGDDSTEQYF. The DNA for the CDR3 is TGTGCCAGCAGCTTGGTCAGGGGCGACGACTCTACCGAGCAGTACTTC.

J is TRBJ1-2 and V is TRBV4-3; TRBD1 matches 9 bases. The V gene's germline CDR1 is LGHNA and CDR2 YSLEER. The CDR3 consists of 17 residues. V dropped 0 bases and J dropped 8; count of bases not matched to a gene: 13. CDR3 sequence reads: CASSQEIMGQGMSGYTF. Written as DNA, the CDR3 is TGCGCCAGCAGCCAAGAGATTATGGGACAGGGAATGTCCGGCTACACCTTC.

This clone was detected a few times. The chain has TRBV29-1 and TRBJ1-6; 7 bases are a match to TRBD1. Trimming removed 4 bases from V and 0 bases from J; junction bases left unmatched: 0. The CDR3 loop spans 14 amino acids. CDR1 is SQVTM, CDR2 ANQGSEA, per germline. Here the CDR3 DNA reads TGCAGCGTTGGACAGGGCTCCTATAATTCACCCCTCCACTTT. It yields the protein CSVGQGSYNSPLHF.

This clone was detected only a few times. The chain joins TRBV4-3 to TRBJ2-7, with D possibly TRBD1 on 6 matching bases. V lost 2 bases and J lost 3, with 14 bases in between. The CDR3 is 15 amino acids. Looked up from germline, CDR1 is LGHNA and CDR2 is YSLEER. CDR3 bases: TGCGCCAGCAGCCAAAACGCCAGGGGTTACTACGAGCAGTACTTC. It is translated as CASSQNARGYYEQYF.

This clone has a handful of counts. The chain links TRBV7-9 to TRBJ1-2; possible D gene TRBD1, 6 bases. The CDR3 has 15 amino acids. Germline V gene lookup returns CDR1 SEHNR and CDR2 FQNEAQ (reference sequence). V lost 1 base, J lost 4 bases, and 13 bases lay in between. The CDR3 bases are TGTGCCAGCAGCTTAGAACAGGGTAGAACCTATGGCTACACCTTC. Amino acids: CASSLEQGRTYGYTF.

This clone has a count of ten or more. This chain connects TRBV5-1 to TRBJ1-4; 9 bases map to TRBD1. CDR1 and CDR2 from the germline V gene are SGHRS and YFSETQ. The V and J ends lost 4 bases and 7 bases, in that order; junction bases with no gene match: 11. This CDR3 is built from 16 residues. The CDR3 nucleotides read TGCGCCAGCAGCCCTATGGCCGGGACAGGGAGTGAAAAACTGTTTTTT. This translates into CASSPMAGTGSEKLFF.

The chain is built from TRBV19 and TRBJ1-5; D unresolved. Trimming removed 4 bases from V and 4 bases from J, with 8 bases in between. CDR1 LNHDA and CDR2 SQIVND come from the germline V gene (reference sequence). This CDR3 contains 13 residues. CDR3 DNA: TGTGCCAGTAGTACCCAAAGGAATCAGCCCCAGCATTTT. Translating gives CASSTQRNQPQHF.

The rearrangement uses TRBV5-4 and TRBJ1-5, with D perhaps TRBD1 (5 bases). The ends were cut back, 6 bases at V and 6 bases at J, with 10 bases in the middle. CDR3 length: 12 residues. Germline values: CDR1 SGHNT, CDR2 YYREEE (reference sequence). CDR3 amino acids: CASTSGGQPQHF. The CDR3 region has the DNA TGTGCCAGCACCTCCGGGGGTCAGCCCCAGCATTTT.